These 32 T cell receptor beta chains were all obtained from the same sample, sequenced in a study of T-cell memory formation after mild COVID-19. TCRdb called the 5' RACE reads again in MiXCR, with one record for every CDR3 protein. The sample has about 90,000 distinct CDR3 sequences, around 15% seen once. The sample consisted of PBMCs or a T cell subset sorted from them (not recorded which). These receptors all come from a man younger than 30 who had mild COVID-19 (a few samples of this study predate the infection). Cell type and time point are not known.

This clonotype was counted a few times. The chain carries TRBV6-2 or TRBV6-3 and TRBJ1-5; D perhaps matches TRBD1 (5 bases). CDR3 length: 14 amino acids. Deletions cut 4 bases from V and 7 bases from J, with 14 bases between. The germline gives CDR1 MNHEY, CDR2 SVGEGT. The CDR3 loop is CASSWGGTRQPQHF. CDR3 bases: TGTGCCAGCAGTTGGGGCGGCACACGGCAGCCCCAGCATTTT.

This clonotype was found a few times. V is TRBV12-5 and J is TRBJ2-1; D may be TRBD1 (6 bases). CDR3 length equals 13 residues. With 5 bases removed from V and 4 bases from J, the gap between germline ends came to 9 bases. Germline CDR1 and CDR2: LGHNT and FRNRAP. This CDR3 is CASGKTGYNEQFF. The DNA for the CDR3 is TGTGCTAGTGGTAAAACAGGGTACAATGAGCAGTTCTTC.

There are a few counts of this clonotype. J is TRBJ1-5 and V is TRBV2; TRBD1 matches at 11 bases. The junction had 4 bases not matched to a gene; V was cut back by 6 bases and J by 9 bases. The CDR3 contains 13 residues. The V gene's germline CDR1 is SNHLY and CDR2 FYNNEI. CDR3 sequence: CASSGTGGRPQHF. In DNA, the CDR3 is TGTGCCAGCAGCGGGACAGGGGGTCGGCCCCAGCATTTT.

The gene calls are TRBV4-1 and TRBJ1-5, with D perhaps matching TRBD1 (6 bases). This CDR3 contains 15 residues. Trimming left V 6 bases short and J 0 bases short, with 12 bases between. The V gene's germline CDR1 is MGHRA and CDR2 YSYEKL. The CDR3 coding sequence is TGCGCCAGCAGAATACGGGACATTAGCAATCAGCCCCAGCATTTT. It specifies CASRIRDISNQPQHF.

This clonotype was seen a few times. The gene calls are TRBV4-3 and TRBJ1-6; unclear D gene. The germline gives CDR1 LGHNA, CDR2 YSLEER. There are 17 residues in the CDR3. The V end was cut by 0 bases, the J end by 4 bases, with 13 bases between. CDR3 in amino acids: CASSQDGQATYNSPLHF. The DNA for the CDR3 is TGCGCCAGCAGCCAAGATGGGCAGGCCACTTATAATTCACCCCTCCACTTT.

The CDR3 protein is CASSYTGSYEQYF. Written as DNA, the CDR3 is TGTGCCAGCAGTTATACGGGAAGCTACGAGCAGTACTTC. This chain connects TRBV6-2 or TRBV6-3 to TRBJ2-7; TRBD2 might be the D (5 bases). The germline V and J ends were trimmed by 3 bases and 3 bases, with 9 bases remaining between them. The length of the CDR3 is 13 residues. Germline loops: CDR1 MNHEY, CDR2 SVGEGT.

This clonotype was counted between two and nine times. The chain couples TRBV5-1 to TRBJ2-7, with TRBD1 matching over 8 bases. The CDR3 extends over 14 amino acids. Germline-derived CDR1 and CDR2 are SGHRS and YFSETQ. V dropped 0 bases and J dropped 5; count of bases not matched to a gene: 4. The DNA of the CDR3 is TGCGCCAGCAGCTTGGGACAGGGGAACGACGAGCAGTACTTC. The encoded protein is CASSLGQGNDEQYF.

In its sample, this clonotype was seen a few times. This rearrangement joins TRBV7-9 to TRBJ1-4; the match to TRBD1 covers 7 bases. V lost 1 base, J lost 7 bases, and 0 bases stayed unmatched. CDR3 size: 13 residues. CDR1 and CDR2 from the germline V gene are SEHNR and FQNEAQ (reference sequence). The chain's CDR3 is CASSLGDSEKLFF. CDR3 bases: TGTGCCAGCAGCTTAGGGGACAGTGAAAAACTGTTTTTT. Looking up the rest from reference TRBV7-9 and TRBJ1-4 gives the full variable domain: DTGVSQNPRHKITKRGQNVTFRCDPISEHNRLYWYRQTLGQGPEFLTYFQNEAQLEKSRLLSDRFSAERPKGSFSTLEIQRTEQGDSAMYLCASSLGDSEKLFFGSGTQLSVL.

The CDR3 bases are TGTGCCAGCAGCTTAGATCCCCCCTCGGGGGCCGCCTACGAGCAGTACTTC. Protein product: CASSLDPPSGAAYEQYF. The gene calls are TRBV11-2 and TRBJ2-7; D could derive from TRBD1 or TRBD2 (6 bases each). Germline CDR1 SGHAT, CDR2 FQNNGV. Trimming cost V 0 bases and J 2 bases, with 17 bases left between them. This CDR3 comprises 17 residues.

The CDR3 DNA reads TGCAGCGTTCGGACAGGAGGGGACGAGCAGTACGTC. Its protein is CSVRTGGDEQYV. The chain uses TRBV29-1 and TRBJ2-7; the D gene is possibly TRBD1 (7 bases). The CDR3 runs to 12 residues. Per germline, CDR1 SQVTM and CDR2 ANQGSEA. V lost 5 bases and J lost 5, with 13 bases in between.

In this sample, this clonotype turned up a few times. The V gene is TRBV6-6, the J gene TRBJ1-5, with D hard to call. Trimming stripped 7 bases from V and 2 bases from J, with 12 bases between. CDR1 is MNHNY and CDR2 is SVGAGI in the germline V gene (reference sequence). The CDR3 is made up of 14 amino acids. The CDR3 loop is CASTQGWGNQPQHF. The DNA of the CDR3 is TGTGCCAGCACCCAAGGGTGGGGCAATCAGCCCCAGCATTTT.

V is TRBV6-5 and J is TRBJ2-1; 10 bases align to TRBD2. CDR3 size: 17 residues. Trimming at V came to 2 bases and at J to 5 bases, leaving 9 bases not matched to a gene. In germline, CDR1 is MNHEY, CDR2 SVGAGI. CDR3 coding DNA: TGTGCCAGCAGTTACCCCTCTAGCGGGGGAATTAACAATGAGCAGTTCTTC. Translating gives CASSYPSSGGINNEQFF.

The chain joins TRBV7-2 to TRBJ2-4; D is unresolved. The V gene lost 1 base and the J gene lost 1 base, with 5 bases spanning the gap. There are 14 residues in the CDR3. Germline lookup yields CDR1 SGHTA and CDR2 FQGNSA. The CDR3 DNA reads TGTGCCAGCAGCTTAGTACAGGCCAAAAACATTCAGTACTTC. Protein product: CASSLVQAKNIQYF.

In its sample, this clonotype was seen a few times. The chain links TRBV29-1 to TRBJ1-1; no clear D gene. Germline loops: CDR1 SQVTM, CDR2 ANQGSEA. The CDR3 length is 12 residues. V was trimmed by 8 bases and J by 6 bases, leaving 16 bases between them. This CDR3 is CSIPGSYPEAFF. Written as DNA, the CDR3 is TGCAGCATTCCCGGGTCATACCCTGAAGCTTTCTTT. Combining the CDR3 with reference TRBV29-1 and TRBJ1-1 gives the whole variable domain SAVISQKPSRDICQRGTSLTIQCQVDSQVTMMFWYRQQPGQSLTLIATANQGSEATYESGFVIDKFPISRPNLTFSTLTVSNMSPEDSSIYLCSIPGSYPEAFFGQGTRLTVV.

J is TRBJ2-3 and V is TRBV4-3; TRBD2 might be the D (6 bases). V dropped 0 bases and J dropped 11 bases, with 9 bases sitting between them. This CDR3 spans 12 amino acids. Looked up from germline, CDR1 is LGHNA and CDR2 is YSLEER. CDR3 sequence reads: CASSQDRGKQYF. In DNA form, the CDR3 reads TGCGCCAGCAGCCAAGATCGGGGGAAGCAGTATTTT.

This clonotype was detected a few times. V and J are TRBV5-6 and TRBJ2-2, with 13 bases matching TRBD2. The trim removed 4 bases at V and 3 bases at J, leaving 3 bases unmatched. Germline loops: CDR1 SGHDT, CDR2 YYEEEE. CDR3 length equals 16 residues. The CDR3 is CASSQGLAGYTGELFF. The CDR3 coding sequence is TGTGCCAGCAGCCAGGGACTAGCGGGATACACCGGGGAGCTGTTTTTT.

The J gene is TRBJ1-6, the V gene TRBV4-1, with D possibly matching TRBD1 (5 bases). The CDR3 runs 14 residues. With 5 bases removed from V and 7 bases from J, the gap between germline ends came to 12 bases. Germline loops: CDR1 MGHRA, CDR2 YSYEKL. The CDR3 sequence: CASSVPGLNSPLHF. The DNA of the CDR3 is TGCGCCAGCAGCGTTCCGGGACTAAATTCACCCCTCCACTTT.

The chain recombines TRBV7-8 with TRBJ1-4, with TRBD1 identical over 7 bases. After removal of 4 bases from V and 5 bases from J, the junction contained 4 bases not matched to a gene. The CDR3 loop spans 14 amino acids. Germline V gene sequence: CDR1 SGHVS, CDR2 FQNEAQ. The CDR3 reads CASSSDRANEKLFF. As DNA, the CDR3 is TGTGCCAGCAGCTCTGACAGGGCCAATGAAAAACTGTTTTTT.

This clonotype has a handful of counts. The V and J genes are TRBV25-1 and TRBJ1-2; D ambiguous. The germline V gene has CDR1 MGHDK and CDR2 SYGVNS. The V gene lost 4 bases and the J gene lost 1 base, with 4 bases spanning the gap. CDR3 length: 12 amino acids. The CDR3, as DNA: TGTGCCAGCAGTGGGGATAACTATGGCTACACCTTC. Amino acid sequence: CASSGDNYGYTF.

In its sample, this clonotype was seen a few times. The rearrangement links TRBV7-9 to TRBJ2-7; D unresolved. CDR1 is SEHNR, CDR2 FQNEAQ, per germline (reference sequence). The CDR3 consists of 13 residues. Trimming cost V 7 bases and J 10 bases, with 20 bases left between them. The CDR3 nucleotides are TGTGCCAGCAACCACTTCCGCTGTCAAGTCCAGTACTTC. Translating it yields CASNHFRCQVQYF.

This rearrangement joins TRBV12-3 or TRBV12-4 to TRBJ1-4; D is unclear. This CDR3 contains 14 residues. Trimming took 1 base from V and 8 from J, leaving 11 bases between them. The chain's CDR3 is CASSLGSYEEKLFF. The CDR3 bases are TGTGCCAGCAGTTTAGGCTCATATGAGGAAAAACTGTTTTTT.

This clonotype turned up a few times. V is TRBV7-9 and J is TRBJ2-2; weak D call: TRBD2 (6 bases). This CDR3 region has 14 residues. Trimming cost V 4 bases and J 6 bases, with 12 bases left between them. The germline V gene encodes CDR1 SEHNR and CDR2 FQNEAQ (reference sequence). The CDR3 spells CASSSSTSPGELFF. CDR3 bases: TGTGCCAGCAGCTCCTCTACTAGCCCCGGGGAGCTGTTTTTT.

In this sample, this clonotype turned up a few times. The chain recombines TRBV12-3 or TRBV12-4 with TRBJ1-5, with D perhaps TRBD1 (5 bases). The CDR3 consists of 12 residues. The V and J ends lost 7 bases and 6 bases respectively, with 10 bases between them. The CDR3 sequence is CASNRGLQPQHF. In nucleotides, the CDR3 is TGTGCCAGCAATCGGGGACTTCAGCCCCAGCATTTT.

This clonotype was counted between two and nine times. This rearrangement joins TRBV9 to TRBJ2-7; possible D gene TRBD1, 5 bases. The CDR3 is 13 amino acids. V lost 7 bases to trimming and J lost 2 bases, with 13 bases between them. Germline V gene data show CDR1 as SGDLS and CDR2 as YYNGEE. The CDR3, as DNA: TGTGCCAGCGGCCCAGGGTCCCCCTACGAGCAGTACTTC. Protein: CASGPGSPYEQYF.

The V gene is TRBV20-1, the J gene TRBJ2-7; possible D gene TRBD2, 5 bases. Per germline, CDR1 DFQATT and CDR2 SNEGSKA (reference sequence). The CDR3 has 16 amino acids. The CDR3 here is CSARDSRGMDSHEQYV. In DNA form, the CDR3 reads TGCAGTGCTAGAGATTCTCGGGGAATGGACTCCCACGAGCAGTACGTC.

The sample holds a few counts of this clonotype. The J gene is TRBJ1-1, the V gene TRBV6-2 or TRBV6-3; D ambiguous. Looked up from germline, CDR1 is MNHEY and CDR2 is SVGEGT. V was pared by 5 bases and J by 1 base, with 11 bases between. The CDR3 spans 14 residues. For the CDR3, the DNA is TGTGCCAGCAGTCCCAGGCCGAGGAACACTGAAGCTTTCTTT. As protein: CASSPRPRNTEAFF.

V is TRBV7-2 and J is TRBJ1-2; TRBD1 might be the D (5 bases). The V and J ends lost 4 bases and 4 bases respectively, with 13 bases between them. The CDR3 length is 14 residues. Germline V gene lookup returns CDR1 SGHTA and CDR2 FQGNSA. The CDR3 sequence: CASSSPAGVYGYTF. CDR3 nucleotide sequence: TGTGCCAGCAGCTCCCCGGCGGGGGTCTATGGCTACACCTTC.

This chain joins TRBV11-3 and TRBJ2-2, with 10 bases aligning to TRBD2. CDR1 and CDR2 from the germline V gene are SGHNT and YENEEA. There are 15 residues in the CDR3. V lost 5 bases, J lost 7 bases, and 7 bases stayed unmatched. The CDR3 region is CASSPGTSEVGELFF. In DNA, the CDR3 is TGTGCCAGCAGCCCCGGGACTAGCGAAGTCGGGGAGCTGTTTTTT.

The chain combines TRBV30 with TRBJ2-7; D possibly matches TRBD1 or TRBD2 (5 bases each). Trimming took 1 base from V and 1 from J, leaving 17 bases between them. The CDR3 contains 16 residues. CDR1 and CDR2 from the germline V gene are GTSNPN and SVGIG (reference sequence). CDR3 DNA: TGTGCCTGGAGTGGCCACCAAGGGACGGATTCCTACGAGCAGTACTTC. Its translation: CAWSGHQGTDSYEQYF.

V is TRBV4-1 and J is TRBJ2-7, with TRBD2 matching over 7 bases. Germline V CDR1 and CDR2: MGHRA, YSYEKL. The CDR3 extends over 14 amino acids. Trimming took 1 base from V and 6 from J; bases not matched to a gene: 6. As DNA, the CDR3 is TGCGCCAGCAGCCAAGGAGGCGGGGGTGCCGAGCAGTACTTC. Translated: CASSQGGGGAEQYF.

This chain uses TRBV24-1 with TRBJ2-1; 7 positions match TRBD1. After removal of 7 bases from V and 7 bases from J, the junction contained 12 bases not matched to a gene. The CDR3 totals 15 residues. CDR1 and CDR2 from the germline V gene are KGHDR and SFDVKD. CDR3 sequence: CATRKVRGRGNEQFF. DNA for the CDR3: TGTGCCACCAGGAAGGTTAGGGGGCGCGGAAATGAGCAGTTCTTC.

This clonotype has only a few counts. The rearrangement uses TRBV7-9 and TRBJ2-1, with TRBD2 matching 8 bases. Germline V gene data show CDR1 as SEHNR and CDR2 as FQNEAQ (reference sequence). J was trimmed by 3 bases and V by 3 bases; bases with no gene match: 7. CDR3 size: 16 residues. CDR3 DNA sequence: TGTGCCAGCAGCTTGGTTGCGGGGGGATACTACAATGAGCAGTTCTTC. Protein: CASSLVAGGYYNEQFF.